This T cell receptor (beta chain) was recovered during a study of T cells after somatic rescue of genetic block. Only in-frame clones appear in the TCRdb table, and some are missing; sequencing was by immunoSEQ multiplex PCR. The sample consists of roughly 71,000 clones, just over 90% of them appearing once. This CDR3 is built from 14 residues. With 1 base removed from V and 7 bases from J, the gap between germline ends came to 11 bases. The germline CDR1 and CDR2 sequences are GTSNPN and SVGIG (reference sequence). This clonotype originated in a man aged 25 to 40. The J gene is TRBJ1-6, the V gene TRBV30; D may be TRBD1 (6 bases). Material: peripheral blood mononuclear cells (PBMCs). The CDR3 protein is CAWSEAGANSPLHF. Written as DNA, the CDR3 is TGTGCCTGGAGTGAGGCAGGGGCGAATTCACCCCTCCACTTT.